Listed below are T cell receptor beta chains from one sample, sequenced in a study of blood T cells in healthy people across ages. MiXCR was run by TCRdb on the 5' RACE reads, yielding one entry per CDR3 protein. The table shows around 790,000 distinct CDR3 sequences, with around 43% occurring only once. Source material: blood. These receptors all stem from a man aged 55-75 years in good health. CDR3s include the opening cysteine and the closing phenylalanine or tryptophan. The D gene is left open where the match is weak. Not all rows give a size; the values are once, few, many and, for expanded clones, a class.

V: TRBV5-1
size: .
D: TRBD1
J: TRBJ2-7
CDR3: CASGGQGAFGGQYF
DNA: TGCGCCAGCGGGGGACAGGGGGCTTTCGGCGGGCAGTACTTC

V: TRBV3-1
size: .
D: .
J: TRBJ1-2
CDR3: CASSWGSTRYGYTF
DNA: TGTGCCAGCAGCTGGGGCAGTACCCGCTATGGCTACACCTTC

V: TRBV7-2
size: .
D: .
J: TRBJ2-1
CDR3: CASSLMAGPDNEQFF
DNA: TGTGCCAGCAGCTTAATGGCGGGGCCGGACAATGAGCAGTTCTTC

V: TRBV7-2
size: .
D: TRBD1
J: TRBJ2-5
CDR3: CASSLRTGGNEQYF
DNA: TGTGCCAGCAGCTTGAGGACAGGGGGGAATGAGCAGTACTTC

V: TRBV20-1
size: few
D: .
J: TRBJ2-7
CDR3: CSATAPSTNSYEQYF
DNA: TGCAGTGCTACAGCCCCGAGCACAAACAGCTACGAGCAGTACTTC

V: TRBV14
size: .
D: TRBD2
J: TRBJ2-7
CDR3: CASSQEGPLANYEQYF
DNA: TGTGCCAGCAGCCAAGAGGGGCCACTAGCGAACTACGAGCAGTACTTC

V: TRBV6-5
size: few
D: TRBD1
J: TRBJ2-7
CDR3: CASSYSFGTGDTYEQYF
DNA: TGTGCCAGCAGTTACAGTTTCGGGACAGGGGACACCTACGAGCAGTACTTC

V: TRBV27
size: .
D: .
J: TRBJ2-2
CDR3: CASSSQRRDDTGELFF
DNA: TGTGCCAGCAGTTCTCAGCGGAGGGACGACACCGGGGAGCTGTTTTTT

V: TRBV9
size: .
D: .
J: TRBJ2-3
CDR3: CASSVGPSSTDTQYF
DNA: TGTGCCAGCAGCGTAGGCCCTTCCTCCACAGATACGCAGTATTTT

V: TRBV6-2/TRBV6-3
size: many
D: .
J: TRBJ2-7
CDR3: CASNLHVGSYEQYF
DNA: TGTGCCAGCAACCTCCACGTCGGGTCCTACGAGCAGTACTTC

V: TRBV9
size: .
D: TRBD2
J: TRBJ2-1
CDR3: CASSVVGTSGGALNEQFF
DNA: TGTGCCAGCAGCGTAGTTGGGACTAGCGGGGGGGCCCTCAATGAGCAGTTCTTC

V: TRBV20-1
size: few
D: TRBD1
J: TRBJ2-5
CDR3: CSATTGTGQETQYF
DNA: TGCAGTGCAACAACCGGGACAGGACAAGAGACCCAGTACTTC

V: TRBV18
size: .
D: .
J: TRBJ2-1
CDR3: CASSPVMKPDNEQFF
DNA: TGTGCCAGCTCACCAGTCATGAAACCTGACAATGAGCAGTTCTTC

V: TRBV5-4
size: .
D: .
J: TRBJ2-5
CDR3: CASSRTPEETQYF
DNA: TGTGCCAGCAGCAGGACACCCGAAGAGACCCAGTACTTC

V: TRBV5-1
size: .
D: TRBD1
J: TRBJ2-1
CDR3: CASSFRDRGSGNNEQFF
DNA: TGCGCCAGCAGCTTCCGGGACAGGGGAAGTGGAAACAATGAGCAGTTCTTC

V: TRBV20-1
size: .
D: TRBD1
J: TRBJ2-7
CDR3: CSAPIDRGPPYEQYF
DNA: TGCAGTGCTCCTATCGACAGGGGGCCGCCCTACGAGCAGTACTTC

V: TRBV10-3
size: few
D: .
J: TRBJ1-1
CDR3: CAISGTEAEAFF
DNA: TGTGCCATCAGTGGGACAGAGGCTGAAGCTTTCTTT

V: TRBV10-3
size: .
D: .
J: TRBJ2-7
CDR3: CAIATVQGRDEQYF
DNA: TGTGCCATCGCGACGGTGCAGGGCAGGGACGAGCAGTACTTC

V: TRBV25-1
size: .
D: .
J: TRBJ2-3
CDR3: CASSEATDTQYF
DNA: TGTGCCAGCAGTGAAGCCACAGATACGCAGTATTTT

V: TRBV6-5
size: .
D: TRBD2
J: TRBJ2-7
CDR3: CACSYGAAGFREQYF
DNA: TGTGCCTGCAGTTACGGGGCAGCGGGGTTTCGCGAGCAGTACTTC

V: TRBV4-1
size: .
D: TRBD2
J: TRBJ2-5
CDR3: CASSYYLSGGKETQYF
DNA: TGCGCCAGCAGCTATTACCTAAGCGGGGGGAAAGAGACCCAGTACTTC

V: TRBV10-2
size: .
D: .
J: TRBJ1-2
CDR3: CASSPDGEWGYTF
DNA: TGCGCCAGCAGCCCCGACGGCGAGTGGGGCTACACCTTC

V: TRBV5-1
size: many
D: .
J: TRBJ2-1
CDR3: CASSFTNEQFF
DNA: TGCGCCAGCAGCTTCACCAATGAGCAGTTCTTC

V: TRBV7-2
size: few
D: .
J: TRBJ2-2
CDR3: CASSLGITGELFF
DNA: TGTGCCAGCAGCTTAGGGATTACCGGGGAGCTGTTTTTT

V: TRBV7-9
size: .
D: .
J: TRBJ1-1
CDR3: CASSRYRTTNTEAFF
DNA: TGTGCCAGCAGCCGATACAGGACAACGAACACTGAAGCTTTCTTT

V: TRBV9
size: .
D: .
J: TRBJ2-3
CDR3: CASSVDGGTDTQYF
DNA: TGTGCCAGCAGCGTAGACGGGGGCACAGATACGCAGTATTTT

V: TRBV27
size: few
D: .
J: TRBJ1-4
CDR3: CASSVQGPNEKLFF
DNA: TGTGCCAGCAGTGTCCAGGGGCCCAATGAAAAACTGTTTTTT

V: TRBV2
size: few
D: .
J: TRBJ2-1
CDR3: CASSEATPARNNEQFF
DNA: TGTGCCAGCAGTGAAGCTACCCCAGCACGCAACAATGAGCAGTTCTTC

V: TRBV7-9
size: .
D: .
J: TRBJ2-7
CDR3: CAGSLPGTLTYEQYF
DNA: TGTGCCGGCAGCTTGCCTGGGACGCTAACCTACGAGCAGTACTTC

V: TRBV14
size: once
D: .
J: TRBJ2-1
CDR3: CASSQDAGKSSYDEQFF
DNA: TGTGCCAGCAGCCAAGATGCAGGGAAGAGCTCCTACGATGAGCAGTTCTTC

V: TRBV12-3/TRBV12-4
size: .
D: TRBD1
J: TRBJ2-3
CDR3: CASSLGTGGIVDTQYF
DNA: TGTGCCAGCAGTTTAGGGACAGGGGGTATCGTAGATACGCAGTATTTT

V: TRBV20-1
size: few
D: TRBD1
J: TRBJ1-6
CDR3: CSALGTGLYNSPLHF
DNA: TGCAGTGCCCTTGGGACAGGGCTCTATAATTCACCCCTCCACTTT

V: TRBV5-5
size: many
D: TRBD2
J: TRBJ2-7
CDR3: CASILGGRDYDEQYF
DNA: TGTGCCAGCATCCTTGGTGGTCGGGACTATGATGAGCAGTACTTC

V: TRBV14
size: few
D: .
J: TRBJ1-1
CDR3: CASSQASSSEAFF
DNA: TGTGCCAGCAGCCAAGCCTCTAGTTCTGAAGCTTTCTTT

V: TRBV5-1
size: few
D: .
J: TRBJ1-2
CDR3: CASSLARQDYGYTF
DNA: TGCGCCAGCAGCTTGGCTCGACAAGACTATGGCTACACCTTC

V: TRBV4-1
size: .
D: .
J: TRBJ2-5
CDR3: CASSLGYGRETQYF
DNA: TGCGCCAGCAGCCTTGGATATGGGCGGGAGACCCAGTACTTC

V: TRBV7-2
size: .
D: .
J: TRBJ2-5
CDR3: CASSPKILETQYF
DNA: TGTGCCAGCAGCCCGAAAATACTAGAGACCCAGTACTTC

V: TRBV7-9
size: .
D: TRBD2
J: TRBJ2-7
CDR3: CASSIGWGGSYEQYF
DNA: TGTGCCAGCAGCATAGGCTGGGGGGGCTCCTACGAGCAGTACTTC

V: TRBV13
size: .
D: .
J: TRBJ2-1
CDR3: CASSFPSSSYNAQFF
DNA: TGTGCCAGCAGCTTCCCTAGTAGCTCCTACAATGCGCAGTTCTTC

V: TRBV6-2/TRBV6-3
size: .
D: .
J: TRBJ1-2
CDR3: CASRITANYGYTF
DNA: TGTGCCAGCAGGATAACAGCAAACTATGGCTACACCTTC

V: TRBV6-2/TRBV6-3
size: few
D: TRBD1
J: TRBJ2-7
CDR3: CASSTLGQGKDYEQYF
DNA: TGTGCCAGCAGTACACTGGGACAGGGGAAAGACTACGAGCAGTACTTC

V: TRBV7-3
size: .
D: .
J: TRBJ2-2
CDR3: CASSLTLPGTADTGELFF
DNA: TGTGCCAGCAGCCTTACATTGCCCGGGACGGCAGACACCGGGGAGCTGTTTTTT

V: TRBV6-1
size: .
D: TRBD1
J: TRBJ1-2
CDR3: CASSDIQGAGYGYTF
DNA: TGTGCCAGCAGTGATATACAGGGGGCTGGCTATGGCTACACCTTC

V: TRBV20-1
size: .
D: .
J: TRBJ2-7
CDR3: CSARGITVSSYNEQYF
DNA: TGCAGTGCTAGGGGAATCACAGTGAGCTCCTACAATGAGCAGTACTTC

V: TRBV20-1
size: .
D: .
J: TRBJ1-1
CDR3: CSAVLGQGAEAFF
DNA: TGCAGTGCCGTTTTGGGGCAGGGCGCTGAAGCTTTCTTT

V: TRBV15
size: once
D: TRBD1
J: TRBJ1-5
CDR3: CATSRAPGQGGDQPQHF
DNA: TGTGCCACCAGCAGAGCCCCGGGACAGGGTGGCGATCAGCCCCAGCATTTT

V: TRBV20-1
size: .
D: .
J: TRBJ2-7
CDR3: CSASDKEQGGYEQYF
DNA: TGCAGTGCTAGCGATAAAGAACAGGGAGGCTACGAGCAGTACTTC

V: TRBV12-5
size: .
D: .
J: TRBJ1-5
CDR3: CASGVEDQPQHF
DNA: TGTGCTAGTGGGGTGGAAGATCAGCCCCAGCATTTT